Shown below are 20 T cell receptor beta chains from a single sample sequenced in a study of blood T cell repertoires in COVID-19. Repertoires were generated with immunoSEQ multiplex PCR, while TCRdb's copy carries only in-frame clones and drops some. Counted here are about 40,000 clones, 60% to 85% occurring once; the ten biggest clones make up roughly 30%. Sequenced: peripheral blood. The receptors stem from a woman older than 75 with acute or convalescent COVID-19.

The chain combines TRBV5-1 with TRBJ1-4; a weak D match, TRBD1 (6 bases). Germline CDR1 SGHRS, CDR2 YFSETQ. V was trimmed by 4 bases and J by 7 bases, leaving 17 bases between them. The CDR3 contains 15 residues. The CDR3 reads CASSPLDDRSEKLFF. DNA of the CDR3: TGCGCCAGCAGCCCCCTAGACGACAGGTCTGAAAAACTGTTTTTT.

The rearrangement uses TRBV14 and TRBJ1-3; a possible D gene is TRBD1 (6 bases). The V gene lost 1 base and the J gene lost 0 bases, with 13 bases spanning the gap. Germline-derived CDR1 and CDR2 are SGHDN and FVKESK. The CDR3 loop spans 17 amino acids. CDR3: CASSQAGAISSGNTIYF. The CDR3 DNA sequence: TGTGCCAGCAGCCAAGCAGGGGCGATATCCTCTGGAAACACCATATATTTT.

The chain links TRBV6-5 to TRBJ2-7; 8 bases map to TRBD1. The junction had 9 bases not matched to a gene; V was cut back by 6 bases and J by 2 bases. The CDR3 covers 15 residues. In germline, CDR1 is MNHEY, CDR2 SVGAGI. The CDR3 DNA reads as TGTGCCAGCAGGGGTTTGGGACAGGCAACCTACGAGCAGTACTTC. It translates to CASRGLGQATYEQYF.

The chain joins TRBV5-5 to TRBJ1-6; D unresolved. This CDR3 region has 16 residues. CDR1 is SGHKS and CDR2 is YYEKEE in the germline V gene (reference sequence). V was trimmed by 2 bases and J by 0 bases, leaving 9 bases between them. CDR3 DNA sequence: TGTGCCAGCAGCTTTGAGCGGAGCTCCTATAATTCACCCCTCCACTTT. Translating gives CASSFERSSYNSPLHF.

This clone was picked up a small number of times. This chain connects TRBV7-2 to TRBJ2-1; D perhaps matches TRBD1 (7 bases). Germline-derived CDR1 and CDR2 are SGHTA and FQGNSA. V was cut by 5 bases and J by 5 bases, with 16 bases left in between. The CDR3 consists of 15 residues. CDR3 loop: CASSKGASAHNEQFF. CDR3 DNA sequence: TGTGCCAGCAGCAAGGGGGCTAGCGCACACAATGAGCAGTTCTTC.

The chain recombines TRBV2 with TRBJ1-5, with D unclear. Germline assignment: CDR1 SNHLY and CDR2 FYNNEI. Trimming shortened V by 6 bases and J by 5 bases, and 11 bases separated the two germline ends. The CDR3 loop spans 13 amino acids. In DNA, the CDR3 is TGTGCCAGCAGGGCTTTCCCTGATCAGCCCCAGCATTTT. Translating it yields CASRAFPDQPQHF.

This chain uses TRBV27 with TRBJ1-1; 9 nucleotides align to TRBD1. V dropped 2 bases and J dropped 6; count of bases not matched to a gene: 4. CDR3 length equals 14 residues. Germline assignment: CDR1 MNHEY and CDR2 SMNVEV (reference sequence). The CDR3 reads CASSLRTGVPEAFF. CDR3 in DNA: TGTGCCAGCAGTTTAAGGACAGGGGTTCCTGAAGCTTTCTTT.

V is TRBV7-9 and J is TRBJ1-4, with D possibly matching TRBD1 (5 bases). The CDR3 covers 13 residues. Germline assignment: CDR1 SEHNR and CDR2 FQNEAQ (reference sequence). V was cut by 11 bases and J by 5 bases, with 15 bases left in between. CDR3 loop: CAGQYRGNEKLFF. As DNA, the CDR3 is TGTGCCGGCCAGTATAGGGGAAATGAAAAACTGTTTTTT.

This rearrangement joins TRBV15 to TRBJ1-3, with 7 bases matching TRBD1. Germline V lookup: CDR1 LNHNV, CDR2 YYDKDF (reference sequence). The V gene end was trimmed by 4 bases and the J gene end by 0 bases; junction bases not matched to a gene: 3. CDR3 length equals 15 residues. The CDR3 DNA is TGTGCCACCAGCACCCGACAGGGCTCTGGAAACACCATATATTTT. As protein: CATSTRQGSGNTIYF.

This chain uses TRBV6-2 or TRBV6-3 with TRBJ2-1; 12 bases align to TRBD2. This CDR3 has 16 amino acids. V dropped 4 bases and J dropped 5; count of bases not matched to a gene: 6. Germline V gene sequence: CDR1 MNHEY, CDR2 SVGEGT. CDR3 DNA: TGTGCCAGCAGTTCCCCTAGCGGGAGGGCCAACAATGAGCAGTTCTTC. Residues: CASSSPSGRANNEQFF.

The V gene is TRBV6-2 or TRBV6-3, the J gene TRBJ2-7; tentative D call: TRBD2 (6 bases). Trimming cost V 7 bases and J 5 bases, with 42 bases left between them. Looked up from germline, CDR1 is MNHEY and CDR2 is SVGEGT. There are 22 residues in the CDR3. The CDR3: CASTPRFLPPRLKRASGDEQYF. Written as DNA, the CDR3 is TGTGCCAGCACCCCGAGGTTTTTACCACCAAGACTAAAACGGGCCTCGGGGGACGAGCAGTACTTC.

This chain uses TRBV4-1 with TRBJ2-1; D gene unclear. This CDR3 has 16 residues. The V end lost 1 base, the J end lost 3 bases, and 13 bases lay between the germline ends. The germline gives CDR1 MGHRA, CDR2 YSYEKL. The CDR3 DNA follows: TGCGCCAGCAGCCAAGTGCGCCTAGTGGTCTACAATGAGCAGTTCTTC. The encoded protein is CASSQVRLVVYNEQFF.

This clone was seen once. The chain has TRBV30 and TRBJ2-3, with 9 bases fitting TRBD1. The J segment lost 5 bases and the V segment lost 0 bases, leaving 9 bases of the junction unmatched. Germline assignment: CDR1 GTSNPN and CDR2 SVGIG (reference sequence). This CDR3 is built from 16 residues. CDR3 bases: TGTGCCTGGAGTGTACCCGGGACAGGGATAAGAGATACGCAGTATTTT. As protein: CAWSVPGTGIRDTQYF.

The chain is built from TRBV2 and TRBJ1-4, with D tentatively TRBD1 (5 bases). Germline CDR1 and CDR2: SNHLY and FYNNEI. The germline V and J ends were trimmed by 1 base and 5 bases, with 8 bases remaining between them. This CDR3 contains 14 residues. Written as DNA, the CDR3 is TGTGCCAGCAGTGAAGTCAGGGTCAATGAAAAACTGTTTTTT. This encodes CASSEVRVNEKLFF.

The count of this clone is one. The chain employs TRBV19 and TRBJ2-1; D call uncertain. This CDR3 spans 15 amino acids. V was pared by 5 bases and J by 3 bases, with 14 bases between. Germline V gene data show CDR1 as LNHDA and CDR2 as SQIVND (reference sequence). The CDR3 nucleotides are TGTGCCAGTAGTCCCTCCCCTAGTCACTACAATGAGCAGTTCTTC. It encodes CASSPSPSHYNEQFF.

The J gene is TRBJ2-7, the V gene TRBV5-1; 8 bases are a match to TRBD2. J was trimmed by 5 bases and V by 0 bases; bases with no gene match: 7. This CDR3 has 15 amino acids. Germline lookup yields CDR1 SGHRS and CDR2 YFSETQ. CDR3 loop: CASSLEGAGVHEQYF. CDR3 in DNA: TGCGCCAGCAGCTTGGAGGGAGCGGGAGTCCACGAGCAGTACTTC.

V is TRBV7-2 and J is TRBJ1-5, with D perhaps matching TRBD1 (5 bases). V was shortened by 5 bases and J by 0 bases, with 11 bases between the two germline ends. The germline gives CDR1 SGHTA, CDR2 FQGNSA. This CDR3 comprises 15 residues. CDR3 coding DNA: TGTGCCAGCAGCCCACAGGAGTATAGCAATCAGCCCCAGCATTTT. Translating gives CASSPQEYSNQPQHF.

The gene calls are TRBV20-1 and TRBJ1-5; D not resolved. This CDR3 contains 14 residues. Trimming cost V 3 bases and J 0 bases, with 9 bases left between them. Germline CDR1 reads DFQATT; CDR2 reads SNEGSKA (reference sequence). CDR3 amino acids: CSASAFNSNQPQHF. The CDR3, as DNA: TGCAGTGCTAGTGCCTTTAATAGCAATCAGCCCCAGCATTTT.

The chain uses TRBV2 and TRBJ2-1; D is undetermined. The CDR3 length is 16 residues. Between the trimmed V and J ends, which lost 6 bases and 0 bases, there was a span of 15 bases. Germline CDR1 is SNHLY and CDR2 is FYNNEI. The CDR3 DNA reads as TGTGCCAGCAGGGCGATCAGCGCCAGCTCCTACAATGAGCAGTTCTTC. It yields the protein CASRAISASSYNEQFF.

This clone has a single count. This chain connects TRBV9 to TRBJ2-7; the D gene is possibly TRBD1 (6 bases). Germline-derived CDR1 and CDR2 are SGDLS and YYNGEE. This CDR3 contains 14 residues. Trimming stripped 2 bases from V and 2 bases from J, with 11 bases between. The CDR3 region is CASSVSTGPYEQYF. CDR3 DNA: TGTGCCAGCAGCGTCTCGACAGGTCCCTACGAGCAGTACTTC.